The present entry profiles one T cell receptor beta chain with its context. Antigen unknown. Roughly 10 milliliters of peripheral blood were drawn from each donor. The source of the sample is a study of type 1 and type 2 diabetes patients. Study background: The whole study generated 15 million to 20 million paired-end reads.

General study results and limits: Both CD4+ and CD8+ type 2 diabetes repertoires showed significantly higher diversity than type 1. Type 2 diabetes and control V and J usage correlated highly, 0.75 to 0.98.

Amplification started from genomic DNA. Amplification of the beta chain CDR3 used 30 forward and 13 reverse multiplex primers. TCRdb re-analysed the multiplex PCR reads in MiXCR, keeping a single row per CDR3 protein. In the table there are some 250,000 distinct CDR3 sequences, over 45% of which are singletons. The sequence came from a young man with type 2 diabetes. Input material: peripheral blood mononuclear cells (PBMCs).

CDR3 in amino acids: CASSPGTKYEQYF. For the CDR3, the DNA is TGTGCCAGCAGCCCCGGGACAAAGTACGAGCAGTACTTC. The chain recombines TRBV6-2 or TRBV6-3 with TRBJ2-7; D possibly corresponds to TRBD1 (6 bases). CDR3 length: 13 residues. Trimming left V 6 bases short and J 4 bases short, with 13 bases between. The germline V gene has CDR1 MNHEY and CDR2 SVGEGT.